The clone carrying this T cell receptor (beta chain) was detected a few times. PCR was performed a second time for about 7 to 11 cycles using a sample-barcoded 5' primer and a J-beta primer mix. TCRdb used MiXCR to reprocess the 5' RACE reads, holding one entry per CDR3 protein. The data show around 1.5 million distinct CDR3 sequences, roughly a third seen once. This sample was taken from a study of blood T cells in healthy people across ages. The ends were cut back, 3 bases at V and 5 bases at J, with 23 bases in the middle. CDR1 and CDR2 (germline): LGHDT, YNNKEL (reference sequence). This CDR3 comprises 18 residues.

This clonotype originated in a woman in her 30s in good health. The sample was blood. The chain has TRBV3-1 and TRBJ2-1, with D uncertain. CDR3 in amino acids: CASSQATRSSLTHNEQFF. The CDR3 DNA reads TGTGCCAGCAGCCAGGCGACCCGATCAAGCCTAACCCACAATGAGCAGTTCTTC.